This T cell receptor (beta chain) derives from a study of T cell repertoires in cytomegalovirus infection. As to this clonotype: Its antigen is still unknown.

TCRdb recomputed calls from the reads with MiXCR, one row per CDR3 protein. This sample has approximately 910,000 distinct CDR3 sequences, with approximately 30% found just once. The input for sequencing was cultured CD8+ T cells from PBMCs, taken from culture after CMV antigen stimulation. The clonotype was recovered from a human donor in good health (CMV status not recorded). Some clones in this sample may be carry-over from other donors' samples.

CDR3 sequence reads: CASSRTRDQNYGYTF. Here the CDR3 DNA reads TGCGCCAGCAGCCGAACCAGGGATCAAAACTATGGCTACACCTTC. The gene calls are TRBV4-1 and TRBJ1-2; perhaps TRBD1 as D (5 bases). Germline V gene sequence: CDR1 MGHRA, CDR2 YSYEKL. Trimming took off 4 bases at V and 2 bases at J, with 14 bases between the two ends. The length of the CDR3 is 15 residues.